This TCR beta chain was obtained from a study of identical twins (dated by TCRdb to 2016 to 2017). General notes on the study: To test whether fetal clonotypes persist, the study used deep sequencing on TCR alpha and beta repertoires from monozygotic twins, unrelated adults of various ages, and cord blood. Replicate twin experiments were performed at different times using different library preparation protocols to rule out contamination.

The CDR3 has 15 amino acids, counting the end cysteine and phenylalanine. Only CDR3 DNA remains: 45 bases, in frame from the first base. V trim: 5 bases; J trim: 6 bases; unmatched bases: 8. Summary of the overall study and its limitations: Out-of-frame TCR alpha sharing in monozygotic twins was systematically underestimated by recombination models, whereas sharing between unrelated individuals was in agreement with the recombination models. Because the same donors could not be followed over many years, conclusions were based on cross-sectional statistical analysis. Zero-insertion analyses could be partly confounded by invariant T cells such as MAIT and iNKT, although diverse VJ usage argued against such confounding for most clonotypes. A weaker excess of twin sharing was found in beta out-of-frame sequences because the signal-to-noise ratio was lowered by fewer shared sequences. Compared with coincidental sharing between unrelated individuals, an excess of low generation-probability sequences was observed among out-of-frame TCR alpha sequences shared between twins. Fewer insertions were carried by abundant cord blood beta clonotypes; a weaker similar trend was observed in young adult naive repertoires, while no such trend was observed in memory repertoires.

This clonotype was counted only a few times. No cognate antigen has been identified for it. Base-call qualities are not available, and no considerably larger clone is one nucleotide away. Only healthy Caucasian donors were included. Three pairs of female monozygotic twins, all aged about 18 to 30 years, made up the twin cohort. Positive isolation kits from Invitrogen were used to isolate the CD4+ and CD8+ T cell populations. The library was made by 5' RACE. TCRdb names Illumina HiSeq 2000 as the instrument used. A universal primer binding site was introduced by template switching, and a unique molecular identifier was present in the final cDNA, enabling accurate counting of TCR cDNA molecules. Specific primers in the conserved constant-segment region were used to synthesize first-strand cDNA for TCR alpha and beta chains. Each cDNA library was double barcoded, with a SMART-Mk sample barcode plus Illumina barcodes, to control for contamination. Two successive PCR steps introduced TruSeq adapter sequences along with Illumina sample barcodes. The TCR alpha and beta cDNA libraries were sequenced on the Illumina HiSeq platform using custom primers. The original pipeline was this. MiGEC processed the raw reads to extract unique molecular identifiers, while MiXCR was used to determine the CDR3 positions. For each individual, recombination models were inferred using an EM algorithm with the repgenHMM and IGoR tools. The tcR package in R was used for shared clonotype analysis, with sharing normalized by the product of cloneset sizes. Out-of-frame nonproductive sequences were analyzed to study raw recombination free of thymic and clonal selection effects. TCRdb applied fastp at Q25 and MiXCR to the public reads, then kept only in-frame beta chains. CDR3 protein sequences are deduplicated, and each keeps its most common genes and DNA. The V and J calls here are based on TCRdb, not the publication. This sample comprises more than 400,000 distinct CDR3 sequences, roughly 15% of them detected only once. The ten most abundant clones make up roughly 0.46% of the sample.

This same sample was also part of a study on yellow fever vaccine responses in identical twins. Drawing on the second study: According to the authors, the vaccine-induced T cell response in identical twins seemed to be partly convergent and partly specific to each individual. In identical twins, the study followed T cell clones that responded to the vaccine with precision.

Material for sequencing was CD4+ T cells sorted from blood. The TCR comes from a woman aged 18-35 years in good health. The chain employs TRBV12-3 or TRBV12-4 and TRBJ2-2, with 8 central nucleotides matching TRBD1. Read as DNA, the sequence is TGTGCCAGCAGTCCGAGGACAGGGTCGGCCGGGGAGCTGTTTTTT. Its translation is CASSPRTGSAGELFF.